The sequence of this T cell receptor beta chain was determined in a study of T cell responses to AZD1222 COVID-19 vaccine. Study-wide points: The repertoires were collected only after the peak T cell response.

A remark on this clone: The antigen is unknown.

Using immunoSEQ multiplex PCR, the repertoire was profiled, and TCRdb retains in-frame clones only, with some absent. The sample consists of approximately 140,000 clones, 75% to 95% of them appearing once. Germline V gene lookup returns CDR1 SGHRS and CDR2 YFSETQ. The junction had 9 bases not matched to a gene; V was cut back by 1 base and J by 5 bases. The CDR3 consists of 17 residues. This rearrangement joins TRBV5-1 to TRBJ2-3, with 11 bases that match TRBD2. The specimen was peripheral blood, collected on day 0 of AZD1222 vaccination. The clonotype was recovered from an adult in good health. The CDR3 loop reads CASSLFLTSGDLDTQYF. The CDR3 region has the DNA TGCGCCAGCAGCTTGTTTTTGACTAGCGGGGATCTAGATACGCAGTATTTT.